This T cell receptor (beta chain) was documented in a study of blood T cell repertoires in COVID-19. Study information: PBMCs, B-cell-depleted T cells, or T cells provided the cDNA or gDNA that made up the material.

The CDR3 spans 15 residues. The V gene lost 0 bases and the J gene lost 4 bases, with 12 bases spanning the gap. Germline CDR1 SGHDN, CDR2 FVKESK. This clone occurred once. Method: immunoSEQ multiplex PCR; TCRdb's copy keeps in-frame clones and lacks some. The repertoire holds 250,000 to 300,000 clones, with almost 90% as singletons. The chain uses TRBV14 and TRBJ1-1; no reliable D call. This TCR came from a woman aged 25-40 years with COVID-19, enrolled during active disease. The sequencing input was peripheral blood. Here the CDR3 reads CASSQDSGRFTEAFF. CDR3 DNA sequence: TGTGCCAGCAGCCAAGATTCGGGGAGGTTCACTGAAGCTTTCTTT.